Listed below are T cell receptor beta chains from one sample, sequenced in a study of cytomegalovirus exposure and HLA in healthy donors. Libraries were prepared by immunoSEQ multiplex PCR; TCRdb keeps only in-frame clonotypes and omits some of them. The sample includes 100,000 to 150,000 clones, roughly three quarters of them seen just once. Sequenced: PBMCs. Every receptor here comes from a woman in her fifties or sixties in good health and CMV-seronegative. Each CDR3 is given with its conserved first and last residue. A D gene is named only where the DNA matches it firmly.

CDR3 protein: CASSFRGFTGYTF
J gene: TRBJ1-2
V gene: TRBV7-8
D gene: -

CDR3 protein: CASSHHGQVRSGANVLTF
J gene: TRBJ2-6
V gene: TRBV4-1
D gene: -

CDR3 protein: CASRSFWTGQVLGFF
J gene: TRBJ2-1
V gene: TRBV28
D gene: TRBD1

CDR3 protein: CAIPVGEHHGGTGELFF
J gene: TRBJ2-2
V gene: TRBV21-1
D gene: -

CDR3 protein: CASRKRLAGGPTTDTQYF
J gene: TRBJ2-3
V gene: TRBV21-1
D gene: -

CDR3 protein: CASSDLGALNQPQHF
J gene: TRBJ1-5
V gene: TRBV2
D gene: -

CDR3 protein: CASSLGGTGFYEQYF
J gene: TRBJ2-7
V gene: TRBV7-9
D gene: TRBD1

CDR3 protein: CASSSGQGTTGELFF
J gene: TRBJ2-2
V gene: TRBV5-1
D gene: TRBD1

CDR3 protein: CASSQDAAGAAKNIQYF
J gene: TRBJ2-4
V gene: TRBV4-2
D gene: TRBD2

CDR3 protein: CASRKTEPRETQYF
J gene: TRBJ2-5
V gene: TRBV28
D gene: -

CDR3 protein: CASSLEWAPGSYEQYF
J gene: -
V gene: TRBV7-2
D gene: -

CDR3 protein: CASSIGRGLDTQYF
J gene: TRBJ2-3
V gene: TRBV19
D gene: -

CDR3 protein: CASSYGLTGLPNTGELFF
J gene: TRBJ2-2
V gene: TRBV5-1
D gene: TRBD2

CDR3 protein: CASSRGRTEAFF
J gene: TRBJ1-1
V gene: TRBV2
D gene: TRBD1

CDR3 protein: CASSIVGRAEDEQYF
J gene: -
V gene: TRBV19
D gene: -

CDR3 protein: CASSLVSGGHQPQHF
J gene: TRBJ1-5
V gene: TRBV7-8
D gene: -

CDR3 protein: CASRAGQAGGPSRQPQHF
J gene: TRBJ1-5
V gene: TRBV2
D gene: TRBD1

CDR3 protein: CAISEPRSAGQPQHF
J gene: TRBJ1-5
V gene: TRBV10-3
D gene: -

CDR3 protein: CASSARLAGLPTRQYF
J gene: TRBJ2-7
V gene: TRBV11-3
D gene: TRBD2

CDR3 protein: CASMTGGLFYEQYF
J gene: TRBJ2-7
V gene: TRBV6-1
D gene: TRBD1

CDR3 protein: CASSLAGAPDTQYF
J gene: TRBJ2-3
V gene: TRBV5-1
D gene: TRBD2

CDR3 protein: CASSPGGATADTQYF
J gene: TRBJ2-3
V gene: TRBV5-1
D gene: -

CDR3 protein: CASSIGQGPRADTQYF
J gene: TRBJ2-3
V gene: TRBV5-1
D gene: TRBD1

CDR3 protein: CASSSPGTGGYEQYF
J gene: TRBJ2-7
V gene: TRBV7-9
D gene: TRBD1

CDR3 protein: CASSSDSYFGQPQHF
J gene: TRBJ1-5
V gene: TRBV7-6
D gene: -

CDR3 protein: CASSPRWGQGVGLFRETQYF
J gene: TRBJ2-5
V gene: TRBV18
D gene: TRBD1

CDR3 protein: CASSYKQGAGEQYF
J gene: TRBJ2-7
V gene: TRBV6-5
D gene: TRBD1

CDR3 protein: CASSLPADSRWLPLHF
J gene: TRBJ1-6
V gene: TRBV28
D gene: -

CDR3 protein: CASSMARGRSPLHF
J gene: TRBJ1-6
V gene: TRBV19
D gene: -

CDR3 protein: CASSLASGGETQYF
J gene: TRBJ2-5
V gene: TRBV5-4
D gene: -

CDR3 protein: CASCFRDSYNEQFF
J gene: TRBJ2-1
V gene: TRBV2
D gene: TRBD1

CDR3 protein: CASSLSGGALKDTQYF
J gene: TRBJ2-3
V gene: TRBV7-3
D gene: TRBD2

CDR3 protein: CASSPRTGPYEQYF
J gene: TRBJ2-7
V gene: TRBV7-8
D gene: TRBD1

CDR3 protein: CASSTLAGIGELFF
J gene: TRBJ2-2
V gene: TRBV5-1
D gene: TRBD2

CDR3 protein: CASSYSLGRPGNTIYF
J gene: TRBJ1-3
V gene: TRBV6-5
D gene: -

CDR3 protein: CASGTLPSGANVLTF
J gene: TRBJ2-6
V gene: TRBV19
D gene: -

CDR3 protein: CASSETGDEQYF
J gene: TRBJ2-7
V gene: TRBV10-1
D gene: TRBD1

CDR3 protein: CASSLGTTREQYF
J gene: TRBJ2-7
V gene: TRBV5-1
D gene: -

CDR3 protein: CASSLMTYGYTF
J gene: TRBJ1-2
V gene: TRBV28
D gene: -

CDR3 protein: CASGLAGGLNTGELFF
J gene: TRBJ2-2
V gene: TRBV7-2
D gene: TRBD2

CDR3 protein: CASSPPRAGGTEKLFF
J gene: TRBJ1-4
V gene: TRBV18
D gene: TRBD1

CDR3 protein: CASSPGVSGNTIYF
J gene: TRBJ1-3
V gene: TRBV28
D gene: -

CDR3 protein: CASSSGGQGRTSGRLDTQYF
J gene: TRBJ2-3
V gene: TRBV5-4
D gene: TRBD2

CDR3 protein: CASSLPRFGLRPQHF
J gene: TRBJ1-5
V gene: TRBV28
D gene: -

CDR3 protein: CASSPSGGPSYEQYF
J gene: TRBJ2-7
V gene: TRBV28
D gene: TRBD2

CDR3 protein: CASSAASSDEQFF
J gene: TRBJ2-1
V gene: TRBV6-1
D gene: -

CDR3 protein: CASSTRGQPQHF
J gene: TRBJ1-5
V gene: TRBV27
D gene: -

CDR3 protein: CASSFSQGAISYGQYF
J gene: TRBJ2-7
V gene: TRBV5-1
D gene: TRBD1

CDR3 protein: CASLLGGSYSNQPQHF
J gene: TRBJ1-5
V gene: TRBV28
D gene: -

CDR3 protein: CASSESGGQFF
J gene: TRBJ2-1
V gene: TRBV25-1
D gene: -

CDR3 protein: CASSNRGQTNTEAFF
J gene: TRBJ1-1
V gene: TRBV19
D gene: -

CDR3 protein: CASSLWTGHKETQYF
J gene: TRBJ2-5
V gene: TRBV27
D gene: TRBD1

CDR3 protein: CASSQTGGEIGNTEAFF
J gene: TRBJ1-1
V gene: TRBV23-1
D gene: -

CDR3 protein: CSARGGSYNEQFF
J gene: TRBJ2-1
V gene: TRBV29-1
D gene: TRBD2

CDR3 protein: CASSLGAGQPQHF
J gene: TRBJ1-5
V gene: TRBV5-6
D gene: -